A selection of T cell receptor beta chains follows, all from one sample in a study of blood T cell repertoires in COVID-19. Only in-frame clones appear in the TCRdb table, and some are missing; sequencing was by immunoSEQ multiplex PCR. The table lists some 210,000 clones, around 89% of them singletons. Sequenced input: peripheral blood. All receptors come from a woman between 40 and 50 years old with acute or convalescent COVID-19. Each CDR3 is given with its conserved first and last residue. The D gene is left open where the match is weak. Size is omitted from some rows. Given values are once, few, many or a class for expanded clones.

clone_size: NA
v_call: TRBV13
j_call: TRBJ2-4
d_call: TRBD2
cdr3_nt: TGTGCCAGCAGCCCCCTGCGGGGGGGCCGCATAGCCAAAAACATTCAGTACTTC
cdr3_aa: CASSPLRGGRIAKNIQYF

clone_size: NA
v_call: TRBV14
j_call: TRBJ1-1
d_call: NA
cdr3_nt: TGTGCCAGCAGCCAAATAGGAGACACTGAAGCTTTCTTT
cdr3_aa: CASSQIGDTEAFF

clone_size: NA
v_call: TRBV12-3/TRBV12-4
j_call: TRBJ2-1
d_call: NA
cdr3_nt: TGTGCCAGCACCCAGACAAGAAAGCAGTTCTTC
cdr3_aa: CASTQTRKQFF

clone_size: few
v_call: TRBV3-1/TRBV3-2
j_call: TRBJ2-2
d_call: TRBD2
cdr3_nt: TGTGCCAGCAGACCTTACCAACGGGGGGGCAACACCGGGGAGCTGTTTTTT
cdr3_aa: CASRPYQRGGNTGELFF

clone_size: once
v_call: TRBV12-2
j_call: TRBJ2-2
d_call: NA
cdr3_nt: TGTGCAAGTCGCTCCTACCATTCCGGGACAGGAGACACCGGGGAGCTGTTTTTT
cdr3_aa: CASRSYHSGTGDTGELFF

clone_size: NA
v_call: TRBV5-1
j_call: TRBJ1-1
d_call: TRBD1
cdr3_nt: TGCGCCAGCAGCGTGGGACAGGGGCAAACTGAAGCTTTCTTT
cdr3_aa: CASSVGQGQTEAFF

clone_size: NA
v_call: TRBV19
j_call: TRBJ1-1
d_call: NA
cdr3_nt: TGTGCCAGTAGTATTCCTGACCGACAGGCTTACTTCACTGAAGCTTTCTTT
cdr3_aa: CASSIPDRQAYFTEAFF

clone_size: NA
v_call: TRBV12-5
j_call: TRBJ1-5
d_call: TRBD1
cdr3_nt: TGTGCTAGTGGTTTAGGGACAGCCACACCTTTGAAGCCCCAGCATTTT
cdr3_aa: CASGLGTATPLKPQHF

clone_size: NA
v_call: TRBV14
j_call: TRBJ1-1
d_call: NA
cdr3_nt: TGTGCCAGCAGCCAAGCAATACAGGGAACTGAAGCTTTCTTT
cdr3_aa: CASSQAIQGTEAFF

clone_size: once
v_call: TRBV11-2
j_call: TRBJ1-4
d_call: TRBD1
cdr3_nt: TGTGCCAGCAGCCAGGGACAGGGGGCGGAAAAACTGTTTTTT
cdr3_aa: CASSQGQGAEKLFF

clone_size: NA
v_call: TRBV6-1
j_call: TRBJ2-5
d_call: NA
cdr3_nt: TGTGCCAGCAGTGAAGGTTTTGGAGCGGGGACCCAGTACTTC
cdr3_aa: CASSEGFGAGTQYF

clone_size: NA
v_call: TRBV12-2
j_call: TRBJ1-3
d_call: NA
cdr3_nt: TGTGCAAGTCGCTTAGCCGACAGGGCAGCCGGAAACACCATATATTTT
cdr3_aa: CASRLADRAAGNTIYF

clone_size: NA
v_call: TRBV5-1
j_call: TRBJ2-5
d_call: TRBD1
cdr3_nt: TGCGCCAGCAGCATACAGGGGGCGCCGCAAGAGACCCAGTACTTC
cdr3_aa: CASSIQGAPQETQYF

clone_size: NA
v_call: TRBV4-1
j_call: TRBJ1-2
d_call: NA
cdr3_nt: TGCGCCAGCAGCCAAGAAGAGTTGGAGGGAAGCTATGGCTACACCTTC
cdr3_aa: CASSQEELEGSYGYTF

clone_size: NA
v_call: TRBV14
j_call: TRBJ1-1
d_call: NA
cdr3_nt: TGTGCCAGCAGCCAAAGTTCGGGCACTGAAGCTTTCTTT
cdr3_aa: CASSQSSGTEAFF

clone_size: NA
v_call: TRBV15
j_call: TRBJ2-2
d_call: TRBD1
cdr3_nt: TGTGCCACCAGCAGAGGGGGACAGGTGAACACCGGGGAGCTGTTTTTT
cdr3_aa: CATSRGGQVNTGELFF

clone_size: NA
v_call: TRBV11-2
j_call: TRBJ2-3
d_call: TRBD2
cdr3_nt: TGTGCCAGCAGCTCAGGGACTAGCGGGGGTACAGATACGCAGTATTTT
cdr3_aa: CASSSGTSGGTDTQYF

clone_size: NA
v_call: TRBV28
j_call: TRBJ2-1
d_call: NA
cdr3_nt: TGTGCCAGCAGTTTATTGGGCCAGACCGACTACAATGAGCAGTTCTTC
cdr3_aa: CASSLLGQTDYNEQFF

clone_size: few
v_call: TRBV6-5
j_call: TRBJ1-1
d_call: TRBD1
cdr3_nt: TGTGCCAGCAAGGTGGGGCAGGGGGCAGCAGCTTTCTTT
cdr3_aa: CASKVGQGAAAFF

clone_size: NA
v_call: TRBV5-5
j_call: TRBJ2-2
d_call: TRBD1
cdr3_nt: TGTGCCAGCAGCTCTGGACAGGGGGCCGCGAACACCGGGGAGCTGTTTTTT
cdr3_aa: CASSSGQGAANTGELFF

clone_size: NA
v_call: TRBV6-5
j_call: TRBJ1-6
d_call: NA
cdr3_nt: TGTGCCAGCCTCGACAGATCCATTAATTCACCCCTCCACTTT
cdr3_aa: CASLDRSINSPLHF

clone_size: NA
v_call: TRBV25-1
j_call: TRBJ2-3
d_call: NA
cdr3_nt: TGTGCCAGCAATCCAACTCTAGCTCCCCGCGGTACAGATACGCAGTATTTT
cdr3_aa: CASNPTLAPRGTDTQYF

clone_size: NA
v_call: TRBV7-9
j_call: TRBJ1-4
d_call: NA
cdr3_nt: TGTGCCAGCAGCTTCCCGACTAGGCGTATAGGGGAAAGCCTGTTTTTT
cdr3_aa: CASSFPTRRIGESLFF

clone_size: NA
v_call: TRBV13
j_call: TRBJ1-6
d_call: NA
cdr3_nt: TGTGCCAGCAGCTCATGGACGGACATAGGGCCGGATTCACCCCTCCACTTT
cdr3_aa: CASSSWTDIGPDSPLHF

clone_size: once
v_call: TRBV5-6
j_call: TRBJ1-2
d_call: NA
cdr3_nt: TGTGCCAGCAGCTTATTGCGGGAGACCTCTAACTATGGCTACACCTTC
cdr3_aa: CASSLLRETSNYGYTF

clone_size: NA
v_call: TRBV6-4
j_call: TRBJ2-1
d_call: TRBD2
cdr3_nt: TGTGCCAGCAGTGACCCGGGACTAGCTCTCCATGAGCAGTTCTTC
cdr3_aa: CASSDPGLALHEQFF

clone_size: NA
v_call: TRBV7-6
j_call: TRBJ1-5
d_call: TRBD1
cdr3_nt: TGTGCCAGCAGCCCTCGACAGGGATATAGCAATCAGCCCCAGCATTTT
cdr3_aa: CASSPRQGYSNQPQHF

clone_size: NA
v_call: TRBV7-7
j_call: TRBJ2-5
d_call: TRBD2
cdr3_nt: TGTGCCAGCACCCAGACTAGCGGGGGGGCCGAGACCCAGTACTTC
cdr3_aa: CASTQTSGGAETQYF

clone_size: NA
v_call: TRBV9
j_call: TRBJ2-3
d_call: TRBD2
cdr3_nt: TGTGCCAGCAGCACTCGGGGACTAGCGGGGGCAGATACGCAGTATTTT
cdr3_aa: CASSTRGLAGADTQYF

clone_size: NA
v_call: TRBV6-1
j_call: TRBJ1-1
d_call: NA
cdr3_nt: TGTGCCAGCAGTGAATCGTCGGTGAACACTGAAGCTTTCTTT
cdr3_aa: CASSESSVNTEAFF

clone_size: NA
v_call: TRBV6-1
j_call: TRBJ1-2
d_call: NA
cdr3_nt: TGTGCCAGCAGTGAATGGGAGGGGGGCTACACCTTC
cdr3_aa: CASSEWEGGYTF

clone_size: NA
v_call: TRBV5-1
j_call: TRBJ2-1
d_call: NA
cdr3_nt: TGCGCCAGCAGCTTGCAGGGGCTCGAGAATGAGCAGTTCTTC
cdr3_aa: CASSLQGLENEQFF

clone_size: few
v_call: TRBV30
j_call: TRBJ1-1
d_call: TRBD1
cdr3_nt: TGTGCCTGGAGTCGACAGGGGAACACTGAAGCTTTCTTT
cdr3_aa: CAWSRQGNTEAFF

clone_size: NA
v_call: TRBV23-1
j_call: TRBJ1-1
d_call: NA
cdr3_nt: TGCGCCAGCAGTCAATCGAAACGGGGTGAAGCTTTCTTT
cdr3_aa: CASSQSKRGEAFF

clone_size: once
v_call: TRBV25-1
j_call: TRBJ1-3
d_call: NA
cdr3_nt: TGTGCCAGCAGTGAACCCGGGTTAGCGAACACCATATATTTT
cdr3_aa: CASSEPGLANTIYF

clone_size: NA
v_call: TRBV18
j_call: TRBJ1-3
d_call: NA
cdr3_nt: TGTGCCAGCTCACCGGCTGGGCTGAGAAACACCATATATTTT
cdr3_aa: CASSPAGLRNTIYF

clone_size: NA
v_call: TRBV5-1
j_call: TRBJ1-1
d_call: NA
cdr3_nt: TGCGCCAGCAGCGCTGACAGTTACACTGAAGCTTTCTTT
cdr3_aa: CASSADSYTEAFF

clone_size: NA
v_call: TRBV15
j_call: TRBJ2-2
d_call: NA
cdr3_nt: TGTGCCACCAGCGGAAACAGGGTCGCGACCGGGGAGCTGTTTTTT
cdr3_aa: CATSGNRVATGELFF

clone_size: NA
v_call: TRBV11-2
j_call: TRBJ2-5
d_call: TRBD2
cdr3_nt: TGTGCCAGCGCTAGACTAGCCGGGCACCTCAAAGAGACCCAGTACTTC
cdr3_aa: CASARLAGHLKETQYF

clone_size: NA
v_call: TRBV5-1
j_call: TRBJ2-5
d_call: NA
cdr3_nt: TGCGCCAGCAACCCAAACCCAGGCGGGCTGAAAGAGACCCAGTACTTC
cdr3_aa: CASNPNPGGLKETQYF